The source of this TCR beta chain is a study of shared clonotypes between healthy human individuals. General study results and limits: Large sequencing depth failed to make sorted-subset sequencing complete, rarefaction showed. Naive subsets tended to show greater estimated richness than memory subsets.

Researchers partitioned CD4+ cells into CD45RA+ naive and CD45RA-negative memory subsets. Trimming pared 8 bases from V and 9 bases from J, leaving 14 bases between. This CDR3 has 11 amino acids. The germline V gene has CDR1 MDHEN and CDR2 SYDVKM. About 30,000 T cell genomes, or approximately 0.2 ug DNA, went into the sorted-subset replicate PCRs. Produced via immunoSEQ multiplex PCR; TCRdb's table is partial and in-frame only. The repertoire holds some 2,500,000 clones, with 80% to 95% as singletons. A word on this clone: Its target is not known.

Sequencing was carried out using naive CD4+ T cells from PBMCs. Subset denoted: CD45RA+ positively selected. This chain uses TRBV28 with TRBJ2-7; weak D call: TRBD1 (5 bases). The sequence was collected from a man aged 18 to 35 in good health. Some clones in this sample may be carry-over from other donors' samples. CDR3 coding DNA: TGTGCCAGCGGGCAGGGCGGTAGGCAGTACTTC. It is translated as CASGQGGRQYF.